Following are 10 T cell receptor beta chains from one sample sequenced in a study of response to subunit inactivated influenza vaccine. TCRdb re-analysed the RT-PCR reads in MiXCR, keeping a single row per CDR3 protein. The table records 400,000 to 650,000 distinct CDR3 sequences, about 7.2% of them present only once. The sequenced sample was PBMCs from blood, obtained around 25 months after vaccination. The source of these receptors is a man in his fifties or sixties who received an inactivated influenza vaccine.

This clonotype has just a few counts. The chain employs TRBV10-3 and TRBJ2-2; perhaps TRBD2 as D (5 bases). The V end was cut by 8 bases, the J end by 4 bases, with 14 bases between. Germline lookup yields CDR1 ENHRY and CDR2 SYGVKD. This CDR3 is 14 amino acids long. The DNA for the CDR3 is TGTGCCATCTCGGAGACTATCGCCACCGGGGAGCTGTTTTTT. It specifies CAISETIATGELFF.

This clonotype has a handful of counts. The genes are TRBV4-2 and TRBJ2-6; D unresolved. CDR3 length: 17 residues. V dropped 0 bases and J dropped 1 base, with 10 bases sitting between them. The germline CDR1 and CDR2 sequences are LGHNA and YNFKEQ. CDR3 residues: CASSQDLPDSGANVLTF. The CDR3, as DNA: TGTGCCAGCAGCCAAGATCTCCCAGATTCTGGGGCCAACGTCCTGACTTTC.

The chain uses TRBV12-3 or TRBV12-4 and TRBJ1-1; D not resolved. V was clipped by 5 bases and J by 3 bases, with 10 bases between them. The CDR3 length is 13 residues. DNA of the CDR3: TGTGCCAGCAGTACCCGGACTTACACTGAAGCTTTCTTT. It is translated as CASSTRTYTEAFF.

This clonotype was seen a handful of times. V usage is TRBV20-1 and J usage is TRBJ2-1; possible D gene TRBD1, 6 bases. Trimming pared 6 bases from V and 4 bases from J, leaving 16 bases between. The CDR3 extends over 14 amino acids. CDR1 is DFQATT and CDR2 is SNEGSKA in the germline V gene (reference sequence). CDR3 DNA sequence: TGCAGTGCCCCGCCCAGAGGGGGTTACAATGAGCAGTTCTTC. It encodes CSAPPRGGYNEQFF.

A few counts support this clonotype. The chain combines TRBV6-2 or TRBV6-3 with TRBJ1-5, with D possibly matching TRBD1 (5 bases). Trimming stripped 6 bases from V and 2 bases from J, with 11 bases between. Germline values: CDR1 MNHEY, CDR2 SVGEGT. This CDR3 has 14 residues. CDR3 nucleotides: TGTGCCAGCAGCAGGGCTCTTGGCAATCAGCCCCAGCATTTT. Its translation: CASSRALGNQPQHF.

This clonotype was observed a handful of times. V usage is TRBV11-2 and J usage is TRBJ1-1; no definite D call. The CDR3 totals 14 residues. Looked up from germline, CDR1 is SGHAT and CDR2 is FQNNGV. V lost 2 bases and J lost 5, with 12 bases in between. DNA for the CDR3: TGTGCCAGCAGCTTATATGGTTTTGGGACTGAAGCTTTCTTT. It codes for CASSLYGFGTEAFF.

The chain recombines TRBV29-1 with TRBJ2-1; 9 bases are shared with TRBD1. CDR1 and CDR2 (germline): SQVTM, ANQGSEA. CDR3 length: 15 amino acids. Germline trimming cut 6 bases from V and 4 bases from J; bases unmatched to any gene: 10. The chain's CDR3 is CSVNLGDRVYNEQFF. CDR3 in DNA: TGCAGCGTCAACCTGGGGGACAGGGTGTACAATGAGCAGTTCTTC.

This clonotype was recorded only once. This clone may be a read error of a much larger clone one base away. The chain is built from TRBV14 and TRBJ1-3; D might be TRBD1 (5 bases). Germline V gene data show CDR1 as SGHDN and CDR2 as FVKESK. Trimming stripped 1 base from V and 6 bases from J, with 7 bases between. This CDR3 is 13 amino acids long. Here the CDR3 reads CASSQAGENTIYF. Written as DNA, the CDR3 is TGTGCCAGCAGCCAAGCGGGGGAAAACACCATATATTTT.

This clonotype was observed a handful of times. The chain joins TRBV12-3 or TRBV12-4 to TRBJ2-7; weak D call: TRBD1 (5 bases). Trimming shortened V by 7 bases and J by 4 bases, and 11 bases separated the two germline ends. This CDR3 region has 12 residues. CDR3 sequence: CASTADIYEQYF. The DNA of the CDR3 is TGTGCCAGCACCGCGGACATTTACGAGCAGTACTTC.

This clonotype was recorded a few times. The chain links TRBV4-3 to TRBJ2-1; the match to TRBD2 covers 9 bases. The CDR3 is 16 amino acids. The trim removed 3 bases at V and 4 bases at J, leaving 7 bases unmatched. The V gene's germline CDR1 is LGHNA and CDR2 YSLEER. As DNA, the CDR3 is TGCGCCAGCAGCCAGGGAGTAGCGGGGGTGTACAATGAGCAGTTCTTC. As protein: CASSQGVAGVYNEQFF.